The 10 T cell receptor beta chains below come from one sample, sequenced in a study of T cell clonotyping in hematopoietic cell transplantation. The repertoire was sequenced with immunoSEQ multiplex PCR; TCRdb's copy has only in-frame clones and lacks some. Of more than 25,000 clones in the sample, 92% were seen once. Specimen: PBMCs, collected 100 days after allogeneic stem cell transplant. These receptors came from a female patient aged 50-59 years who had an allogeneic stem cell transplant from a related donor, so the T cells may come from the graft donor. Some clones in this sample may be carry-over from other donors' samples.

The chain links TRBV27 to TRBJ2-7; a weak D match, TRBD2 (6 bases). Per germline, CDR1 MNHEY and CDR2 SMNVEV (reference sequence). The V and J ends lost 0 bases and 9 bases respectively, with 12 bases between them. The CDR3 consists of 13 residues. CDR3 region: CASSLSGRFGQYF. The CDR3 DNA is TGTGCCAGCAGTTTATCGGGGAGGTTCGGGCAGTACTTC.

V gene TRBV10-3 combines with J gene TRBJ1-1, with 7 positions matching TRBD1. V lost 5 bases to trimming and J lost 1 base; unmatched junction nucleotides: 4. The CDR3 sequence is 14 residues long. The germline V gene has CDR1 ENHRY and CDR2 SYGVKD. In DNA form, the CDR3 reads TGTGCCATCAGTCGGGCAGGGGGGAACACTGAAGCTTTCTTT. It codes for CAISRAGGNTEAFF.

The gene calls are TRBV6-1 and TRBJ2-3, with TRBD2 matching over 9 bases. The V segment lost 0 bases and the J segment 0 bases; nucleotides outside the gene matches: 4. Germline V CDR1 and CDR2: MNHNS, SASEGT. There are 17 residues in the CDR3. The CDR3: CASSEALAGYSTDTQYF. The DNA of the CDR3 is TGTGCCAGCAGTGAAGCTCTAGCGGGGTATAGCACAGATACGCAGTATTTT.

The genes are TRBV5-6 and TRBJ2-3, with TRBD1 matching 7 bases. Looked up from germline, CDR1 is SGHDT and CDR2 is YYEEEE. The junction had 8 bases not matched to a gene; V was cut back by 1 base and J by 3 bases. The CDR3 has 16 amino acids. The CDR3 is CASSLSRGYGTDTQYF. The CDR3 DNA reads as TGTGCCAGCAGCTTGAGCAGGGGGTATGGAACAGATACGCAGTATTTT.

The CDR3, as DNA: TGTGCCAGTAGTGAGGGGGGCGGCTCTGGGGCCAACGTCCTGACTTTC. This sequence encodes CASSEGGGSGANVLTF. The V gene is TRBV19, the J gene TRBJ2-6; D may correspond to TRBD1 or TRBD2 (6 bases each). The CDR3 consists of 16 residues. Germline CDR1 and CDR2: LNHDA and SQIVND (reference sequence). Between the trimmed V and J ends, which lost 5 bases and 0 bases, there was a span of 11 bases. The full variable domain, in which reference TRBV19 and TRBJ2-6 provide the parts outside the CDR3, is DGGITQSPKYLFRKEGQNVTLSCEQNLNHDAMYWYRQDPGQGLRLIYYSQIVNDFQKGDIAEGYSVSREKKESFPLTVTSAQKNPTAFYLCASSEGGGSGANVLTFGAGSRLTVL.

The chain has TRBV2 and TRBJ2-1; possibly TRBD2 for D (7 bases). CDR1 and CDR2 from the germline V gene are SNHLY and FYNNEI. The V gene lost 7 bases and the J gene lost 5 bases, with 12 bases spanning the gap. The CDR3 spans 13 residues. The CDR3 region is CASKAGANNEQFF. In DNA, the CDR3 is TGTGCCAGCAAGGCGGGGGCAAACAATGAGCAGTTCTTC.

This chain uses TRBV7-2 with TRBJ2-7, with 8 bases identical to TRBD1. Per the germline V gene, CDR1 is SGHTA and CDR2 is FQGNSA. After removal of 7 bases from V and 2 bases from J, the junction contained 7 bases not matched to a gene. This CDR3 spans 14 amino acids. The CDR3: CASMGQAGAYEQYF. For the CDR3, the DNA is TGTGCCAGCATGGGACAGGCCGGGGCCTACGAGCAGTACTTC.

The chain couples TRBV27 to TRBJ2-3; 9 bases match TRBD1. CDR3 length: 15 residues. After removal of 2 bases from V and 7 bases from J, the junction contained 7 bases not matched to a gene. Germline V gene sequence: CDR1 MNHEY, CDR2 SMNVEV (reference sequence). CDR3 bases: TGTGCCAGCAGTTTAGGGACAGGGTGGTCCCATACGCAGTATTTT. It codes for CASSLGTGWSHTQYF.

The V gene is TRBV25-1, the J gene TRBJ2-5, with unresolved D. The CDR3 is 13 residues long. V was shortened by 4 bases and J by 4 bases, with 10 bases between the two germline ends. The germline CDR1 and CDR2 sequences are MGHDK and SYGVNS. CDR3 in amino acids: CASSGAARETQYF. As DNA, the CDR3 is TGTGCCAGCAGTGGGGCAGCCAGAGAGACCCAGTACTTC.

This chain links TRBV9 with TRBJ2-7; 13 nucleotides match TRBD2. The CDR3 is 16 amino acids. V shed 3 bases and J 2 bases; nucleotides not matched to a gene: 5. From germline, CDR1 is SGDLS and CDR2 YYNGEE. DNA of the CDR3: TGTGCCAGCAGCGACGGGACTAGCGGGATGACCTACGAGCAGTACTTC. Translation gives CASSDGTSGMTYEQYF.